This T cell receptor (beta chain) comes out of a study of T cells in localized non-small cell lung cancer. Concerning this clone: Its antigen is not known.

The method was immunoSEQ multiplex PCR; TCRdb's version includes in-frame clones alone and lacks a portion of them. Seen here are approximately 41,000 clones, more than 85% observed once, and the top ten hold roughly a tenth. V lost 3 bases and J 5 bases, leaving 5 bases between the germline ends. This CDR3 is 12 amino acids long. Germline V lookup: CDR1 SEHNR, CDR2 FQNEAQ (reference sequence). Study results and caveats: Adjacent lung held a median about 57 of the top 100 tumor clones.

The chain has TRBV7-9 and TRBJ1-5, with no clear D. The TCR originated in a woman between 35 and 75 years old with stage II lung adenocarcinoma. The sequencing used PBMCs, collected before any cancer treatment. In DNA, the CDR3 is TGTGCCAGCAGCTTCATAGATCAGCCCCAGCATTTT. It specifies CASSFIDQPQHF.